This T cell receptor (beta chain) stems from a study of OX40 agonist ivuxolimab in advanced cancers. As for the study in general: The dose-escalation cohort was approximately 85% male, with a mean age of about 56 years, ranging roughly 23 to 85. Study results and caveats: Expanded peripheral T cells had an undetermined antigen specificity. Among the least clonally expanded were partial responders at 0.1-3.0 mg/kg.

The V gene lost 5 bases and the J gene lost 1 base, with 11 bases spanning the gap. The CDR3 spans 14 residues. In germline, CDR1 is SEHNR, CDR2 FQNEAQ (reference sequence). Produced via immunoSEQ multiplex PCR; TCRdb's table is partial and in-frame only. The sample lists tens of thousands of clones, approximately 85% occurring once. A note on this clone: Its antigen is as yet unknown.

The clonotype originates from an adult with an advanced solid tumor such as melanoma, head and neck, liver or kidney cancer. The V and J genes are TRBV7-9 and TRBJ1-1; no clear D gene. The input for sequencing was CD4+ or CD8+ T cells sorted from blood, taken in a trial of the OX40 agonist ivuxolimab. The CDR3 DNA sequence: TGTGCCAGCAGCCTGCGGACGGGGAACACTGAAGCTTTCTTT. Amino acid sequence: CASSLRTGNTEAFF.